The 18 T cell receptor beta chains listed next were all sequenced from one sample in a study of human T cells and chemical hapten exposure. Treatment meaning: therapeutic diphenylcyclopropenone sensitization with weekly scalp DPC. As the library was built, unique molecular identifiers were attached to individual cDNA molecules. From the reads, TCRdb called clonotypes with MiXCR, one entry per CDR3 protein. The table records fewer than 5,000 distinct CDR3 sequences, just under 50% of them present only once. This material consisted of whole blood, taken before DPC sensitization or 2, 6, or about 24 weeks after (not recorded which). Receptors originate from an adult with alopecia areata. Some clones in this sample may be carry-over from other donors' samples. This table probably holds off-target reads from a library built for another chain.

The J gene is TRBJ2-5, the V gene TRBV29-1; 7 nucleotides agree with TRBD2. CDR1 SQVTM and CDR2 ANQGSEA come from the germline V gene. The CDR3 sequence is 11 residues long. V dropped 8 bases and J dropped 5; count of bases not matched to a gene: 5. The DNA for the CDR3 is TGCAGCTACCGGGGGGTGGAGACCCAGTACTTC. It yields the protein CSYRGVETQYF.

This clonotype was observed a single time. V gene TRBV6-1 combines with J gene TRBJ2-1; 8 bases agree with TRBD2. This CDR3 is built from 17 residues. J lost 3 bases, V lost 3 bases, and 10 bases had no gene match. Germline CDR1 reads MNHNS; CDR2 reads SASEGT. The CDR3 DNA reads TGTGCCAGCAGTGAGGGGAGCGGGAGAGTTCTCTACAATGAGCAGTTCTTC. It specifies CASSEGSGRVLYNEQFF.

The chain uses TRBV7-7 and TRBJ2-1; D is uncertain. Per the germline V gene, CDR1 is SSHAT and CDR2 is FNYEAQ (reference sequence). The CDR3 covers 13 residues. Trimming removed 5 bases at V and 0 bases at J, with 5 bases between. CDR3 nucleotides: TGTGCCAGCAGCCAGGACTCCTACAATGAGCAGTTCTTC. Amino acid sequence: CASSQDSYNEQFF.

The rearrangement joins TRBV28 to TRBJ2-7; D may correspond to TRBD1 or TRBD2 (6 bases each). Germline CDR1 MDHEN, CDR2 SYDVKM. Trimming pared 4 bases from V and 1 base from J, leaving 17 bases between. The CDR3 has 16 amino acids. This CDR3 is CASSSPSQGRSYEQYF. DNA of the CDR3: TGTGCCAGCAGTTCCCCTTCTCAGGGGAGGTCCTACGAGCAGTACTTC. Drawing the rest from reference TRBV28 and TRBJ2-7, the complete variable domain is DVKVTQSSRYLVKRTGEKVFLECVQDMDHENMFWYRQDPGLGLRLIYFSYDVKMKEKGDIPEGYSVSREKKERFSLILESASTNQTSMYLCASSSPSQGRSYEQYFGPGTRLTVT.

This clonotype was seen more than once but under ten times. The CDR3 bases are TGTGCCAGTGGTGGCAGCTACGAGCAGTACTTC. It yields the protein CASGGSYEQYF. J is TRBJ2-7 and V is TRBV6-1; no firm D call. Trimming shortened V by 9 bases and J by 3 bases, and 9 bases separated the two germline ends. CDR1 and CDR2 (germline): MNHNS, SASEGT. The CDR3 is 11 amino acids.

The rearrangement links TRBV2 to TRBJ2-1, with 7 bases aligning to TRBD1. This CDR3 region has 16 residues. V lost 6 bases, J lost 7 bases, and 15 bases stayed unmatched. CDR1 is SNHLY and CDR2 is FYNNEI in the germline V gene. The CDR3 loop reads CASSSTRDRVWNEQFF. In DNA form, the CDR3 reads TGTGCCAGCAGCTCGACCCGAGACAGGGTGTGGAATGAGCAGTTCTTC. The complete variable domain, with remaining parts taken from reference TRBV2 and TRBJ2-1, reads EPEVTQTPSHQVTQMGQEVILRCVPISNHLYFYWYRQILGQKVEFLVSFYNNEISEKSEIFDDQFSVERPDGSNFTLKIRSTKLEDSAMYFCASSSTRDRVWNEQFFGPGTRLTVL.

The chain employs TRBV7-9 and TRBJ2-7; no definite D call. Germline V gene data show CDR1 as SEHNR and CDR2 as FQNEAQ (reference sequence). This CDR3 contains 15 residues. The ends were cut back, 1 base at V and 3 bases at J, with 13 bases in the middle. In nucleotides, the CDR3 is TGTGCCAGCAGCTTAGACGGCAACTCGAACTACGAGCAGTACTTC. This translates into CASSLDGNSNYEQYF.

This clonotype has a handful of counts. The chain combines TRBV5-4 with TRBJ2-1; no reliable D call. Between the trimmed V and J ends, which lost 5 bases and 5 bases, there was a span of 5 bases. This CDR3 is 11 amino acids long. Germline V lookup: CDR1 SGHNT, CDR2 YYREEE (reference sequence). The CDR3 DNA reads TGTGCCAGCAGACGGAACAATGAGCAGTTCTTC. It is translated as CASRRNNEQFF.

This rearrangement joins TRBV11-2 to TRBJ2-3, with no clear D. CDR3 length: 12 amino acids. V dropped 5 bases and J dropped 6 bases, with 9 bases sitting between them. Germline-derived CDR1 and CDR2 are SGHAT and FQNNGV. The CDR3 reads CASSQMWDTQYF. CDR3 DNA: TGTGCCAGCAGCCAAATGTGGGATACGCAGTATTTT.

In its sample, this clonotype was seen a few times. The chain combines TRBV20-1 with TRBJ2-1, with 10 bases fitting TRBD2. This CDR3 has 15 residues. Trimming at V came to 3 bases and at J to 6 bases, leaving 8 bases not matched to a gene. The germline V gene has CDR1 DFQATT and CDR2 SNEGSKA (reference sequence). The CDR3 nucleotides are TGCAGTGCTAGTGCCAGGGCTAGCGGGAGCAATGAGCAGTTCTTC. This translates into CSASARASGSNEQFF.

CDR3 coding DNA: TGTGCCAGCAGCGCTGGACTAGCGGGGGTCACAGATACGCAGTATTTT. It codes for CASSAGLAGVTDTQYF. This rearrangement joins TRBV7-7 to TRBJ2-3, with 13 nucleotides matching TRBD2. The CDR3 spans 16 residues. The V gene end was trimmed by 5 bases and the J gene end by 2 bases; junction bases not matched to a gene: 4. CDR1 SSHAT and CDR2 FNYEAQ come from the germline V gene (reference sequence). The full variable domain, with the rest looked up from reference TRBV7-7 and TRBJ2-3, is GAGVSQSPRYKVTKRGQDVTLRCDPISSHATLYWYQQALGQGPEFLTYFNYEAQPDKSGLPSDRFSAERPEGSISTLTIQRTEQRDSAMYRCASSAGLAGVTDTQYFGPGTRLTVL.

The V call is TRBV29-1, the J call TRBJ2-5; D gene uncertain. Germline CDR1 is SQVTM and CDR2 is ANQGSEA. V shed 3 bases and J shed 10 bases, with 3 bases lying between them. The CDR3 totals 8 residues. This CDR3 reads CSVEDQYF. The CDR3 nucleotides are TGCAGCGTTGAGGACCAGTACTTC. The complete variable domain, with remaining parts taken from reference TRBV29-1 and TRBJ2-5, reads SAVISQKPSRDICQRGTSLTIQCQVDSQVTMMFWYRQQPGQSLTLIATANQGSEATYESGFVIDKFPISRPNLTFSTLTVSNMSPEDSSIYLCSVEDQYFGPGTRLLVL.

This sequence joins TRBV27 and TRBJ2-1; D not certain. The V end was cut by 5 bases, the J end by 2 bases, with 10 bases between. The CDR3 has 14 amino acids. The germline gives CDR1 MNHEY, CDR2 SMNVEV (reference sequence). CDR3 residues: CASSPLPAYNEQFF. The CDR3 DNA follows: TGTGCCAGCAGTCCCCTCCCCGCCTACAATGAGCAGTTCTTC.

The V and J genes are TRBV19 and TRBJ2-4; 7 bases align to TRBD1. The CDR3 is 11 residues long. V was clipped by 6 bases and J by 11 bases; unmatched bases: 4. Germline V gene sequence: CDR1 LNHDA, CDR2 SQIVND (reference sequence). CDR3: CASRGQWLQYF. CDR3 DNA: TGTGCCAGTAGGGGACAGTGGCTTCAGTACTTC.

This clonotype was seen a few times. The chain couples TRBV5-1 to TRBJ2-5, with 8 bases that match TRBD1. The germline V gene encodes CDR1 SGHRS and CDR2 YFSETQ. With V trimmed by 4 bases and J by 4 bases, 6 bases remained unmatched. This CDR3 is 14 amino acids long. The CDR3 protein is CASSPRQGRETQYF. Written as DNA, the CDR3 is TGCGCCAGCAGCCCCCGACAGGGGAGAGAGACCCAGTACTTC.

The chain recombines TRBV7-2 with TRBJ2-1; D uncertain. The germline V gene has CDR1 SGHTA and CDR2 FQGNSA. This CDR3 contains 15 residues. V was cut by 2 bases and J by 5 bases, with 13 bases left in between. The CDR3 region has the DNA TGTGCCAGCAGCTTAAGAACAGCGATGAACAATGAGCAGTTCTTC. As protein: CASSLRTAMNNEQFF.

The V gene is TRBV11-2, the J gene TRBJ2-1, with 9 bases lining up with TRBD2. The CDR3 is 15 residues long. The junction had 6 bases not matched to a gene; V was cut back by 5 bases and J by 4 bases. Germline V CDR1 and CDR2: SGHAT, FQNNGV. The CDR3 nucleotides read TGTGCCAGCAGCGTAAGCGGGGGGCCTTACAATGAGCAGTTCTTC. This encodes CASSVSGGPYNEQFF.

This clonotype was observed a few times. V is TRBV12-3 or TRBV12-4 and J is TRBJ2-7, with D unclear. CDR3 length: 12 residues. V was shortened by 5 bases and J by 0 bases, with 5 bases between the two germline ends. CDR3: CASSRSSYEQYF. The CDR3 DNA reads as TGTGCCAGCAGTCGTAGCTCCTACGAGCAGTACTTC.